This is a list of T cell receptor beta chains from one sample in a study of cytomegalovirus exposure and HLA in healthy donors. Assay: immunoSEQ multiplex PCR; the TCRdb copy retains only in-frame clones and omits some. The sample carries about 200,000 clones, more than 75% recorded once. The specimen was PBMCs. Receptor source: a woman between 18 and 29 years old in good health and CMV-seropositive. Both conserved end residues are part of each CDR3. A D gene is named only where the DNA matches it firmly. For some rows the clone size is stated as once, few or many, or as a class when expanded; others skip it.

>TRBJ2-7|13|TRBD2|TRBV19|.
CATAAGGSYEQYF
TGTGCCACCGCAGCGGGAGGGAGCTACGAGCAGTACTTC
>TRBJ1-1|14|.|TRBV2|.
CASSRETGSTEAFF
TGTGCCAGCTCCCGCGAAACAGGGTCGACTGAAGCTTTCTTT
>TRBJ2-7|16|TRBD2|TRBV10-1|.
CASSAVRLAATYEQYF
TGCGCCAGCAGTGCCGTGAGACTAGCGGCCACCTACGAGCAGTACTTC
>TRBJ1-2|14|TRBD1|TRBV6-4|once
CASRDRGVRDGYTF
TGTGCCAGCAGAGACAGGGGCGTGCGAGATGGCTACACCTTC
>TRBJ2-7|18|TRBD1|TRBV7-8|once
CASSLEEDRVIAAYEQYF
TGTGCCAGCAGCTTAGAGGAGGACAGGGTGATAGCCGCCTACGAGCAGTACTTC
>TRBJ2-5|14|.|TRBV7-9|.
CASSLSRGQETQYF
TGTGCCAGCAGCTTATCCCGGGGGCAAGAGACCCAGTACTTC
>TRBJ2-7|14|.|TRBV5-1|.
CASSLGGPSYEQYF
TGCGCCAGCAGCTTGGGGGGGCCCTCCTACGAGCAGTACTTC
>TRBJ1-3|15|.|TRBV5-4|.
CASSLEQNSGNTIYF
TGTGCCAGCAGCCTCGAACAAAACTCTGGAAACACCATATATTTT
>TRBJ1-1|13|.|TRBV6-5|once
CASSRSMSTEAFF
TGTGCCAGCAGTAGGAGCATGAGCACTGAAGCTTTCTTT
>TRBJ1-1|14|.|TRBV5-4|.
CASSADRDTWRAFF
TGTGCCAGCAGCGCCGACCGGGACACTTGGCGGGCTTTCTTT
>TRBJ2-5|15|TRBD2|TRBV6-4|few
CASSITSGSSETQYF
TGTGCCAGCAGTATTACTAGCGGGAGCTCAGAGACCCAGTACTTC
>TRBJ2-3|13|.|TRBV25-1|.
CASSERARGTQYF
TGTGCCAGCAGTGAAAGGGCCAGGGGTACGCAGTATTTT
>TRBJ2-1|13|.|TRBV6-1|.
CASSVHRGNEQFF
TGTGCCAGCAGTGTGCACCGGGGGAATGAGCAGTTCTTC
>TRBJ2-1|14|.|TRBV5-1|.
CASSLESPYYEQFF
TGCGCCAGCAGCTTGGAATCCCCTTATTATGAGCAGTTCTTC
>TRBJ1-3|14|.|TRBV28|.
CASSFFSSGNTIYF
TGTGCCAGCAGTTTCTTTAGCTCTGGAAACACCATATATTTT
>TRBJ1-4|15|.|TRBV4-1|.
CASSQPQAANEKLFF
TGCGCCAGCAGCCAACCCCAAGCGGCTAATGAAAAACTGTTTTTT
>TRBJ2-7|13|TRBD2|TRBV5-1|.
CASSLGGLPEQYF
TGCGCCAGCAGCTTGGGGGGACTACCCGAGCAGTACTTC
>TRBJ1-2|15|.|TRBV6-1|.
CASTGTAGANYGYTF
TGTGCCAGCACAGGGACCGCAGGGGCTAACTATGGCTACACCTTC
>TRBJ2-3|18|TRBD2|TRBV28|.
CASSFPRTSGSSRDTQYF
TGTGCCAGCAGTTTTCCCCGGACTAGCGGGAGCAGCAGGGATACGCAGTATTTT
>TRBJ2-7|16|TRBD2|TRBV5-4|.
CASSLGVLAGEGEQYF
TGTGCCAGCAGCTTGGGGGTCTTAGCGGGAGAGGGCGAGCAGTACTTC
>TRBJ2-3|13|.|TRBV7-9|.
CASSPEGKDTQYF
TGTGCCAGCAGCCCCGAGGGAAAGGATACGCAGTATTTT
>TRBJ1-2|14|TRBD1|TRBV5-4|.
CASSSPDRGRGYTF
TGTGCCAGCAGCTCCCCGGACAGGGGAAGGGGCTACACCTTC
>TRBJ1-2|13|.|TRBV5-4|.
CASSTDTNYGYTF
TGTGCCAGCAGCACAGACACCAACTATGGCTACACCTTC
>TRBJ2-6|19|TRBD1|TRBV2|.
CASSGIGQGHSWGANVLTF
TGTGCCAGCAGCGGCATCGGACAGGGGCACTCTTGGGGGGCCAACGTCCTGACTTTC
>TRBJ2-1|15|.|TRBV4-2|once
CASNLERFTYNEQFF
TGTGCCAGCAACCTGGAGCGGTTCACCTACAATGAGCAGTTCTTC
>TRBJ2-7|14|.|TRBV27|.
CASSLLPSGYEQYF
TGTGCCAGCAGTTTATTGCCTAGTGGATACGAGCAGTACTTC
>TRBJ2-1|17|TRBD1|TRBV5-1|.
CASSLAVVQGFGNEQFF
TGCGCCAGCAGCTTGGCCGTAGTACAGGGGTTTGGGAATGAGCAGTTCTTC
>TRBJ2-7|12|.|TRBV27|.
CASSLPSYEQYF
TGTGCCAGCAGTCTCCCTTCCTACGAGCAGTACTTC
>TRBJ2-3|18|TRBD2|TRBV5-1|once
CASRRGESLALSTDTQYF
TGCGCCAGCAGACGGGGGGAGTCACTAGCGCTTAGCACAGATACGCAGTATTTT
>TRBJ2-7|14|TRBD2|TRBV27|.
CASSFSPSGYEQYF
TGTGCCAGCAGTTTCTCGCCTAGCGGCTACGAGCAGTACTTC
>TRBJ2-7|12|TRBD1|TRBV27|.
CASQGSPYEQYF
TGTGCCTCACAGGGGAGTCCCTACGAGCAGTACTTC
>TRBJ2-1|15|.|TRBV9|.
CASSVGGRNGNEQFF
TGTGCCAGCAGCGTAGGTGGGAGAAACGGCAATGAGCAGTTCTTC
>TRBJ2-7|23|.|TRBV28|.
CASSWGGGASYEAERGGPFEQYF
TGTGCCAGCAGTTGGGGAGGGGGGGCGTCTTACGAGGCAGAGCGGGGAGGACCATTCGAGCAGTACTTC
>TRBJ1-4|15|.|TRBV19|.
CASSSETGANEKLFF
TGTGCCAGTAGTAGCGAAACGGGGGCTAATGAAAAACTGTTTTTT
>TRBJ2-7|16|.|TRBV15|few
CATSRAPRQRSHEQYF
TGTGCCACCAGCAGAGCCCCGCGACAGAGATCCCACGAGCAGTACTTC
>TRBJ1-2|11|.|TRBV19|few
CASSIGDGYTF
TGTGCCAGTAGTATCGGAGATGGCTACACCTTC
>TRBJ1-5|15|TRBD1|TRBV27|.
CASSPRGQSNQPQHF
TGTGCCAGCAGCCCGAGGGGACAGAGCAATCAGCCCCAGCATTTT